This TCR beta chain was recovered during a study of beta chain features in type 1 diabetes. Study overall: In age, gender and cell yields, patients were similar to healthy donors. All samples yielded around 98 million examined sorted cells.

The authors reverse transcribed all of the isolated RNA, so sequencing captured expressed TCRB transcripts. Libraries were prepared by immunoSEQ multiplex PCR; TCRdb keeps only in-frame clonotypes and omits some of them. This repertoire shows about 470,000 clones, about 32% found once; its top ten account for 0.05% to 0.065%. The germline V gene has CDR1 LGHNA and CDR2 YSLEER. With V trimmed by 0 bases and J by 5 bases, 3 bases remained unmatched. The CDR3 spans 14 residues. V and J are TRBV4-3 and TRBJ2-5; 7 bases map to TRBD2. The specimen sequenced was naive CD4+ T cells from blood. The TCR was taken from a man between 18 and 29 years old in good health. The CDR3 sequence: CASSQELALETQYF. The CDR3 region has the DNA TGCGCCAGCAGCCAAGAACTAGCGCTCGAGACCCAGTACTTC.